This entry lists 29 T cell receptor beta chains sequenced from one sample in a study of blood T cell repertoires in COVID-19. Data came from immunoSEQ multiplex PCR; TCRdb stores just in-frame clones and leaves some out. The data show about 230,000 clones, roughly 82% seen once. Source material: peripheral blood. The receptors originated from a man aged 35 to 55 who had recovered from COVID-19.

The V gene is TRBV10-3, the J gene TRBJ1-1; D is undetermined. The CDR3 runs to 15 residues. Germline lookup yields CDR1 ENHRY and CDR2 SYGVKD. Trimming took off 0 bases at V and 0 bases at J, with 8 bases between the two ends. The CDR3 DNA sequence: TGTGCCATCAGTGAGTCTAGATATATGAACACTGAAGCTTTCTTT. It is translated as CAISESRYMNTEAFF.

A single count supports this clone. The V and J genes are TRBV4-1 and TRBJ2-1; TRBD1 aligns across 9 bases. The CDR3 contains 16 residues. J lost 3 bases, V lost 3 bases, and 6 bases had no gene match. Per the germline V gene, CDR1 is MGHRA and CDR2 is YSYEKL. CDR3 in DNA: TGCGCCAGCAGCCAGCCCGGGACAGGGAGCTACAATGAGCAGTTCTTC. Translation gives CASSQPGTGSYNEQFF.

This CDR3 reads CASSRQAYEQYF. DNA of the CDR3: TGTGCCAGCAGTAGACAGGCCTACGAGCAGTACTTC. The genes are TRBV2 and TRBJ2-7; D may be TRBD1 (6 bases). This CDR3 has 12 residues. Germline lookup yields CDR1 SNHLY and CDR2 FYNNEI. With 5 bases removed from V and 2 bases from J, the gap between germline ends came to 7 bases.

The chain is built from TRBV7-2 and TRBJ2-7, with 10 bases identical to TRBD2. Per the germline V gene, CDR1 is SGHTA and CDR2 is FQGNSA. The trim removed 4 bases at V and 5 bases at J, leaving 11 bases unmatched. The CDR3 is 16 amino acids. The DNA of the CDR3 is TGTGCCAGCAGCTCCGGAGCGGGGGGGCTGCGAGACGAGCAGTACTTC. Translating it yields CASSSGAGGLRDEQYF.

Notes on this clone: This sample includes further DNA sequences coding for the same CDR3. This chain joins TRBV6-2 or TRBV6-3 and TRBJ2-7; D may be TRBD1 (5 bases). Trimming shortened V by 6 bases and J by 1 base, and 10 bases separated the two germline ends. The CDR3 has 13 amino acids. CDR1 MNHEY and CDR2 SVGEGT come from the germline V gene. The CDR3 is CASSPDSSYEQYF. The CDR3 DNA reads TGTGCCAGCAGCCCCGACAGTTCCTACGAGCAGTACTTC.

This clone was detected ten times or more. V and J are TRBV5-1 and TRBJ1-2, with 8 bases aligning to TRBD1. CDR1 and CDR2 from the germline V gene are SGHRS and YFSETQ. The V segment lost 4 bases and the J segment 6 bases; nucleotides outside the gene matches: 8. This CDR3 is built from 14 residues. CDR3 sequence reads: CASSGGQVLDGYTF. CDR3 sequence (DNA): TGCGCCAGCAGCGGGGGACAGGTCCTAGATGGCTACACCTTC. Full variable domain (outside the CDR3, taken from reference TRBV5-1 and TRBJ1-2): KAGVTQTPRYLIKTRGQQVTLSCSPISGHRSVSWYQQTPGQGLQFLFEYFSETQRNKGNFPGRFSGRQFSNSRSEMNVSTLELGDSALYLCASSGGQVLDGYTFGSGTRLTVV.

J is TRBJ1-5 and V is TRBV19; no clear D gene. Between the trimmed V and J ends, which lost 4 bases and 8 bases, there was a span of 6 bases. The CDR3 covers 11 residues. Germline V gives CDR1 LNHDA, CDR2 SQIVND (reference sequence). CDR3 nucleotides: TGTGCCAGTAGTAGTGGAGAGCCCCAGCATTTT. Encoded protein: CASSSGEPQHF.

In its sample, this clone was seen once. The chain uses TRBV11-3 and TRBJ2-5; TRBD1 aligns across 7 bases. The ends lost 5 bases at V and 4 bases at J; junction bases unmatched: 10. The CDR3 spans 15 residues. Germline CDR1 is SGHNT and CDR2 is YENEEA. The CDR3, as DNA: TGTGCCAGCAGCCCCCCCGACAGGGTACGAGAGACCCAGTACTTC. As protein: CASSPPDRVRETQYF.

The V and J genes are TRBV5-5 and TRBJ2-3, with D perhaps TRBD2 (6 bases). This CDR3 has 17 residues. Germline V gives CDR1 SGHKS, CDR2 YYEKEE (reference sequence). Trimming left V 1 base short and J 2 bases short, with 17 bases between. The CDR3 DNA is TGTGCCAGCAGCTTGAGAGGCCGGCAGGGACTCACAGATACGCAGTATTTT. Translation gives CASSLRGRQGLTDTQYF.

V usage is TRBV15 and J usage is TRBJ2-1; 11 bases are shared with TRBD2. There are 16 residues in the CDR3. V trimming: 4 bases; J trimming: 5 bases; junction bases outside the gene matches: 7. Germline CDR1 LNHNV, CDR2 YYDKDF (reference sequence). CDR3 region: CATSTPGLAANNEQFF. DNA for the CDR3: TGTGCCACCAGCACGCCGGGACTAGCGGCCAACAATGAGCAGTTCTTC.

The CDR3 bases are TGTGCCAGCAGTGACCCAGTTCAAGAGACCCAGTACTTC. It translates to CASSDPVQETQYF. This chain joins TRBV2 and TRBJ2-5; D unclear. The CDR3 consists of 13 residues. V gave up 3 bases and J gave up 2 bases, with 7 bases separating them. Germline V lookup: CDR1 SNHLY, CDR2 FYNNEI. The full variable domain, in which reference TRBV2 and TRBJ2-5 provide the parts outside the CDR3, is EPEVTQTPSHQVTQMGQEVILRCVPISNHLYFYWYRQILGQKVEFLVSFYNNEISEKSEIFDDQFSVERPDGSNFTLKIRSTKLEDSAMYFCASSDPVQETQYFGPGTRLLVL.

V and J are TRBV14 and TRBJ2-1; 7 bases are shared with TRBD2. Trimming cost V 4 bases and J 4 bases; bases outside gene matches: 10. CDR3 length equals 16 residues. Per germline, CDR1 SGHDN and CDR2 FVKESK. The CDR3 coding sequence is TGTGCCAGCAGCCGGATGGGAGGGGTCGAATACAATGAGCAGTTCTTC. This encodes CASSRMGGVEYNEQFF.

This clone was counted between two and nine times. The chain carries TRBV6-5 and TRBJ2-5; a possible D gene is TRBD1 (5 bases). CDR1 is MNHEY and CDR2 is SVGAGI in the germline V gene. V lost 6 bases to trimming and J lost 5 bases, with 13 bases between them. This CDR3 spans 13 amino acids. CDR3 residues: CASSATEMETQYF. Written as DNA, the CDR3 is TGTGCCAGCAGCGCGACAGAAATGGAGACCCAGTACTTC.

This chain joins TRBV7-2 and TRBJ2-3; D perhaps matches TRBD2 (5 bases). Trimming left V 2 bases short and J 2 bases short, with 11 bases between. Germline CDR1 is SGHTA and CDR2 is FQGNSA. The CDR3 is 15 amino acids. DNA of the CDR3: TGTGCCAGCAGCTTACTAGCTCTGAACACAGATACGCAGTATTTT. Residues: CASSLLALNTDTQYF.

The chain combines TRBV30 with TRBJ1-5, with D hard to call. CDR3 size: 14 residues. V was shortened by 2 bases and J by 5 bases, with 13 bases between the two germline ends. CDR1 is GTSNPN and CDR2 is SVGIG in the germline V gene (reference sequence). As DNA, the CDR3 is TGTGCCTGGAGTAAGGACGGAGGCCATCAGCCCCAGCATTTT. Translation gives CAWSKDGGHQPQHF. The whole variable domain, remainder taken from reference TRBV30 and TRBJ1-5, is SQTIHQWPATLVQPVGSPLSLECTVEGTSNPNLYWYRQAAGRGLQLLFYSVGIGQISSEVPQNLSASRPQDRQFILSSKKLLLSDSGFYLCAWSKDGGHQPQHFGDGTRLSIL.

The chain has TRBV10-3 and TRBJ2-3, with TRBD2 identical over 8 bases. The V segment lost 6 bases and the J segment 0 bases; nucleotides outside the gene matches: 11. The CDR3 loop spans 17 amino acids. Germline assignment: CDR1 ENHRY and CDR2 SYGVKD. Written as DNA, the CDR3 is TGTGCCATCAGCTGGCGGGGGGCTAGCGCGAGCACAGATACGCAGTATTTT. Translation gives CAISWRGASASTDTQYF.

The chain recombines TRBV14 with TRBJ2-7; 10 bases are a match to TRBD1. The V and J ends lost 4 bases and 7 bases, in that order; junction bases with no gene match: 13. CDR3 size: 16 residues. Per germline, CDR1 SGHDN and CDR2 FVKESK. The CDR3 DNA sequence: TGTGCCAGCAGCCCCCCCTGGGACAGGGGAGTAGGAGAGCAGTACTTC. It codes for CASSPPWDRGVGEQYF.

The chain carries TRBV7-2 and TRBJ1-4, with TRBD1 as a possible D gene (6 bases). The germline CDR1 and CDR2 sequences are SGHTA and FQGNSA. V dropped 7 bases and J dropped 6 bases, with 18 bases sitting between them. This CDR3 contains 15 residues. The CDR3 nucleotides read TGTGCCAGCACCGCGAGCGGGGGGCCGGATGAAAAACTGTTTTTT. Protein product: CASTASGGPDEKLFF.

The CDR3 DNA reads as TGTGCCAGCAGCTTGTGGACAGGCACGACCTACGAGCAGTACTTC. Its translation is CASSLWTGTTYEQYF. The chain has TRBV5-8 and TRBJ2-7; 7 nucleotides match TRBD1. The CDR3 consists of 15 residues. CDR1 is SGHTS, CDR2 YDEGEE, per germline. J was trimmed by 2 bases and V by 1 base; bases with no gene match: 6.

V gene TRBV10-2 combines with J gene TRBJ2-7; 8 bases are a match to TRBD1. CDR1 and CDR2 from the germline V gene are WSHSY and SAAADI. There are 13 residues in the CDR3. After removal of 9 bases from V and 2 bases from J, the junction contained 6 bases not matched to a gene. CDR3 sequence reads: CASRQGPAYEQYF. CDR3 DNA sequence: TGCGCCAGTCGACAGGGGCCAGCCTACGAGCAGTACTTC.

The chain uses TRBV28 and TRBJ2-7, with TRBD2 as a possible D gene (5 bases). CDR3 length equals 14 residues. CDR1 and CDR2 from the germline V gene are MDHEN and SYDVKM. V lost 3 bases and J 0 bases, leaving 9 bases between the germline ends. The DNA for the CDR3 is TGTGCCAGCAGTTTTATCGGGGTCTCCTACGAGCAGTACTTC. This sequence encodes CASSFIGVSYEQYF. The full variable domain, in which reference TRBV28 and TRBJ2-7 provide the parts outside the CDR3, is DVKVTQSSRYLVKRTGEKVFLECVQDMDHENMFWYRQDPGLGLRLIYFSYDVKMKEKGDIPEGYSVSREKKERFSLILESASTNQTSMYLCASSFIGVSYEQYFGPGTRLTVT.

This chain links TRBV10-3 with TRBJ1-2; D ambiguous. The V end lost 9 bases, the J end lost 1 base, and 15 bases lay between the germline ends. CDR3 length: 14 amino acids. CDR1 ENHRY and CDR2 SYGVKD come from the germline V gene. CDR3 amino acids: CAINGQTNNYGYTF. CDR3 nucleotide sequence: TGTGCCATAAATGGTCAGACTAATAACTATGGCTACACCTTC.

The CDR3, as DNA: TGTGCCAGCTCACAGGGGACAGGGACCTTCTACGAGCAGTACTTC. Translation: CASSQGTGTFYEQYF. The chain uses TRBV18 and TRBJ2-7, with 9 bases that match TRBD1. The CDR3 runs to 15 residues. The trim removed 4 bases at V and 3 bases at J, leaving 7 bases unmatched. The germline V gene encodes CDR1 KGHSH and CDR2 LQKENI.

The chain links TRBV30 to TRBJ2-7, with a weak D call TRBD1 (6 bases). From germline, CDR1 is GTSNPN and CDR2 SVGIG (reference sequence). The V end was cut by 2 bases, the J end by 7 bases, with 15 bases between. The CDR3 runs 13 residues. The CDR3 spells CAWSRQDLSEQYF. In DNA form, the CDR3 reads TGTGCCTGGAGTCGACAGGATTTATCGGAGCAGTACTTC.

The CDR3: CASSIGGGVSNQPQHF. CDR3 nucleotides: TGTGCCAGTAGTATAGGAGGGGGCGTAAGCAATCAGCCCCAGCATTTT. The chain is built from TRBV19 and TRBJ1-5, with 7 bases that match TRBD1. From germline, CDR1 is LNHDA and CDR2 SQIVND (reference sequence). CDR3 size: 16 residues. The J segment lost 1 base and the V segment lost 1 base, leaving 4 bases of the junction unmatched.

This clone was counted once. V is TRBV7-2 and J is TRBJ2-5, with 8 bases matching TRBD1. From germline, CDR1 is SGHTA and CDR2 FQGNSA. The V and J ends lost 2 bases and 4 bases, in that order; junction bases with no gene match: 3. The CDR3 has 14 amino acids. CDR3 loop: CASSLFRGLETQYF. The DNA for the CDR3 is TGTGCCAGCAGCTTATTCAGGGGGCTAGAGACCCAGTACTTC.

V and J are TRBV9 and TRBJ2-1; TRBD2 matches at 13 bases. Germline V gene data show CDR1 as SGDLS and CDR2 as YYNGEE. The CDR3 sequence is 23 residues long. V lost 1 base, J lost 6 bases, and 25 bases stayed unmatched. The DNA of the CDR3 is TGTGCCAGCAGCGTAATCACAACCGGGACTAGCGGGACGGAGGGTGGTTCGAGCAATGAGCAGTTCTTC. Its protein is CASSVITTGTSGTEGGSSNEQFF.

The rearrangement joins TRBV7-6 to TRBJ2-7; D may be TRBD1 (5 bases). The length of the CDR3 is 16 residues. Germline V gene sequence: CDR1 SGHVS, CDR2 FNYEAQ. Trimming left V 1 base short and J 5 bases short, with 18 bases between. CDR3 sequence reads: CASSLGEGYRPHEQYF. The CDR3, as DNA: TGTGCCAGCAGCTTAGGCGAAGGGTACAGGCCCCACGAGCAGTACTTC.

The V gene is TRBV27, the J gene TRBJ2-1; D might be TRBD1 (5 bases). CDR1 MNHEY and CDR2 SMNVEV come from the germline V gene (reference sequence). The CDR3 loop spans 16 amino acids. V was pared by 4 bases and J by 0 bases, with 13 bases between. This CDR3 is CASSYYQGSSYNEQFF. The CDR3 DNA reads TGTGCCAGCAGTTATTACCAGGGTAGCTCCTACAATGAGCAGTTCTTC.